This TCR beta chain was identified during a study of PD-1 blockade in classical Hodgkin lymphoma. General study findings and limits: TCR diversity rose significantly by C4D1 in CD4+ but not CD8+ cells. Newly diagnosed patients were said to have less baseline TCR diversity than healthy donors did. Complete responders' diversity at baseline resembled that of newly diagnosed patients.

CDR3 length equals 17 residues. Trimming took 5 bases from V and 0 from J; bases not matched to a gene: 3. CDR1 and CDR2 from the germline V gene are SGHTA and FQGNSA. As for this clone: No antigen is known for it.

Profiling relied on immunoSEQ multiplex PCR, and the TCRdb table lists in-frame clones only, not all of them. The table records about 84,000 clones, roughly 89% of them present only once. Each and every patient relapsed after autologous stem cell transplantation, and patients got differing brentuximab vedotin exposure. The chain uses TRBV7-2 and TRBJ2-1, with 14 positions matching TRBD2. The sequence came from a human donor with classical Hodgkin lymphoma. Material: peripheral blood mononuclear cells (PBMCs), obtained at baseline. The CDR3 here is CASSHGLAGGSYNEQFF. DNA of the CDR3: TGTGCCAGCAGCCACGGACTAGCGGGGGGCTCCTACAATGAGCAGTTCTTC.